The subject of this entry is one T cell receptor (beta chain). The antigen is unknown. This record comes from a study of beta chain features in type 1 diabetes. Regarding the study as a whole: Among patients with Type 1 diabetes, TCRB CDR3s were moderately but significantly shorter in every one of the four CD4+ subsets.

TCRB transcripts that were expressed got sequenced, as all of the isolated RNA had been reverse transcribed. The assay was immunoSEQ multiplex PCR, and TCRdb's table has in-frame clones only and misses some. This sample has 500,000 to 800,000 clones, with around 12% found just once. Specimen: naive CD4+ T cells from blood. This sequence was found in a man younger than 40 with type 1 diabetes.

The CDR3 is CASTTDYGYTF. The CDR3 bases are TGTGCCAGCACAACAGACTATGGCTACACCTTC. The chain joins TRBV6-6 to TRBJ1-2; D not resolved. The CDR3 is 11 amino acids. The germline CDR1 and CDR2 sequences are MNHNY and SVGAGI (reference sequence). Deletions cut 7 bases from V and 3 bases from J, with 6 bases between.